The 2 T cell receptor beta chains given below trace back to one sample, sequenced in a study of T cells after yellow fever vaccination. One entry per CDR3 protein, called by TCRdb with MiXCR from the 5' RACE reads. In the table there are 300,000 or so distinct CDR3 sequences, 8.5% to 10% of which are singletons. Here the sequenced sample was CD4+ T cells sorted from PBMCs, taken 5 days after the yellow fever booster vaccination. The source of these receptors is a man aged 18 to 29 who received the YFV17D yellow fever vaccine.

This chain joins TRBV7-8 and TRBJ1-5; 9 bases align to TRBD1. The J segment lost 8 bases and the V segment lost 3 bases, leaving 11 bases of the junction unmatched. This CDR3 has 16 residues. Germline CDR1 SGHVS, CDR2 FQNEAQ. For the CDR3, the DNA is TGTGCCAGCAGCTTGAACCCGGGACAGGGAGGCAAGCCCCAGCATTTT. This codes for CASSLNPGQGGKPQHF.

A single count supports this clonotype. The chain combines TRBV7-2 with TRBJ1-1, with D possibly TRBD1 on 5 matching bases. The CDR3 length is 15 residues. The V gene's germline CDR1 is SGHTA and CDR2 FQGNSA. Deletions cut 5 bases from V and 6 bases from J, with 19 bases between. As DNA, the CDR3 is TGTGCCAGCAGCCTCGCCGGGACGGCCGTATCTGAAGCTTTCTTT. Protein product: CASSLAGTAVSEAFF.